This T cell receptor (beta chain) was retrieved from a study of blood T cell repertoires in COVID-19. Study-wide context: Samples taken during acute and convalescent COVID-19 were collected in the United States, Italy and Spain.

The data were produced by immunoSEQ multiplex PCR, yet TCRdb's version contains in-frame clones alone and is incomplete. The sample lists about 300,000 clones, approximately 89% occurring once. Participants were aged 18 to 89 years from roughly 26 US areas. Sequencing was carried out using PBMCs or T cells enriched from blood (not recorded which). This receptor was identified in a woman aged 45-59 years who had been exposed to COVID-19.

CDR3: CASSLGFGGLNTEAFF. The CDR3 DNA reads TGTGCCAGCAGTTTAGGGTTTGGGGGCCTGAACACTGAAGCTTTCTTT. The rearrangement uses TRBV28 and TRBJ1-1; tentatively, D is TRBD1 (6 bases). The CDR3 spans 16 residues. From germline, CDR1 is MDHEN and CDR2 SYDVKM. Trimming took 2 bases from V and 0 from J, leaving 13 bases between them.